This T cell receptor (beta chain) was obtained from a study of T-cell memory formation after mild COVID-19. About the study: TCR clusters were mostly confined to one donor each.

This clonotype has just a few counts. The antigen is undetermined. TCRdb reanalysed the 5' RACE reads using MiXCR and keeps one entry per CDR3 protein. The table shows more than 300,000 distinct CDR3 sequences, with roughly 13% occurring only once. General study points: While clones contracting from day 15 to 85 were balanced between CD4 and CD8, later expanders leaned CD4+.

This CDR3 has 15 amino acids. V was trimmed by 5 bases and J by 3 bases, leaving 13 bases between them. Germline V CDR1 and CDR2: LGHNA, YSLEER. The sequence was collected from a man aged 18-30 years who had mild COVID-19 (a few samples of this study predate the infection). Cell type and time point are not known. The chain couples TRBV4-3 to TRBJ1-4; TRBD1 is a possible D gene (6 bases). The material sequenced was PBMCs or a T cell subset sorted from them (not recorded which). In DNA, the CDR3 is TGCGCCAGCAGCTCGGCAGGGGCAGCTAATGAAAAACTGTTTTTT. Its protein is CASSSAGAANEKLFF.